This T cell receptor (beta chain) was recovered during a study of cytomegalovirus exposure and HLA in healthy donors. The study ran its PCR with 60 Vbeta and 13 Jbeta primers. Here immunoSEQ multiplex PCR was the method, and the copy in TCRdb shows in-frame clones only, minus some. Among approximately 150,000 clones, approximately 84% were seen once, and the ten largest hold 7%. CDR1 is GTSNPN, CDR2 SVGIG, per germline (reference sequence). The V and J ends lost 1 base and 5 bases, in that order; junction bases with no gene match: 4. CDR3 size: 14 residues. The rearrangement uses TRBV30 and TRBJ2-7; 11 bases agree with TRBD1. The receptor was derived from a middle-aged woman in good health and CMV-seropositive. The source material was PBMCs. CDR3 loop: CAWSDGTGGDEQYF. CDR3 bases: TGTGCCTGGAGTGACGGGACAGGGGGAGACGAGCAGTACTTC.